This entry lists 29 T cell receptor beta chains sequenced from one sample in a study of cytotoxic CD8 clonotypes in ibrutinib-treated CLL (dated by TCRdb to about 2021). Receptors were amplified or captured by the immunoSEQ multiplex PCR assay. What TCRdb holds here is the immuneACCESS table cut down to in-frame rearrangements. Part of the clones is not present; checked against another copy, under half of the missing clones reflect an unresolved V gene, and the others are unexplained. The sample data list fewer than 50,000 clones, and roughly 53% of these were observed just once. The leading ten clones occupy approximately 32% of the sample. Per the publication, the time point label means: roughly 12 months on ibrutinib. The specimen was PBMCs, collected after 12 months of ibrutinib treatment. The receptors originated from a human donor with chronic lymphocytic leukemia.

The genes are TRBV18 and TRBJ1-3; 7 nucleotides agree with TRBD1. This CDR3 is 15 amino acids long. Germline CDR1 is KGHSH and CDR2 is LQKENI. After removal of 3 bases from V and 2 bases from J, the junction contained 4 bases not matched to a gene. As DNA, the CDR3 is TGTGCCAGCTCACCCGAGACAGGGACTGGAAACACCATATATTTT. Translation: CASSPETGTGNTIYF.

The rearrangement joins TRBV5-4 to TRBJ2-5, with D perhaps TRBD2 (6 bases). The CDR3 is 13 residues long. Per germline, CDR1 SGHNT and CDR2 YYREEE (reference sequence). Trimming pared 9 bases from V and 2 bases from J, leaving 14 bases between. CDR3 residues: CATGGGRQETQYF. CDR3 nucleotides: TGTGCCACCGGTGGAGGGCGACAAGAGACCCAGTACTTC.

This clone was seen a single time. The gene calls are TRBV18 and TRBJ1-1; D is possibly TRBD1 (5 bases). This CDR3 region has 16 residues. Trimming removed 1 base at V and 2 bases at J, with 14 bases between. CDR1 KGHSH and CDR2 LQKENI come from the germline V gene. CDR3 amino acids: CASSPRKGDSNTEAFF. The CDR3, as DNA: TGTGCCAGCTCACCACGTAAAGGGGATTCAAACACTGAAGCTTTCTTT.

The chain links TRBV5-1 to TRBJ2-3; D not resolved. The CDR3 is made up of 13 amino acids. Germline CDR1 is SGHRS and CDR2 is YFSETQ. Trimming pared 0 bases from V and 5 bases from J, leaving 7 bases between. CDR3 in DNA: TGCGCCAGCAGCTTGGAGGGTCTAGATACGCAGTATTTT. This sequence encodes CASSLEGLDTQYF.

This clone showed up just a few times. This chain connects TRBV18 to TRBJ2-5; TRBD2 agrees at 7 bases. The CDR3 sequence is 15 residues long. CDR1 and CDR2 (germline): KGHSH, LQKENI. J was trimmed by 2 bases and V by 2 bases; bases with no gene match: 5. This CDR3 reads CASSPAWTSQETQYF. Here the CDR3 DNA reads TGTGCCAGCTCACCAGCCTGGACTAGTCAAGAGACCCAGTACTTC.

DNA of the CDR3: TGTGCCAGCAGGACAGGGAATAGTGAAGCTTTCTTT. It specifies CASRTGNSEAFF. The chain combines TRBV6-4 with TRBJ1-1, with 7 bases matching TRBD1. CDR1 MRHNA and CDR2 SNTAGT come from the germline V gene. The CDR3 consists of 12 residues. The V segment lost 6 bases and the J segment 7 bases; nucleotides outside the gene matches: 5.

The CDR3 nucleotides read TGTGCCAGCACCGTCTGGGGGAGGGACCTGGGGACCCAGTACTTC. Encoded protein: CASTVWGRDLGTQYF. J is TRBJ2-5 and V is TRBV5-6; the match to TRBD2 covers 7 bases. With V trimmed by 6 bases and J by 7 bases, 15 bases remained unmatched. The CDR3 runs 15 residues. Germline CDR1 reads SGHDT; CDR2 reads YYEEEE.

The chain carries TRBV15 and TRBJ1-2; the D gene is possibly TRBD1 (5 bases). Trimming cost V 2 bases and J 4 bases, with 14 bases left between them. The germline V gene has CDR1 LNHNV and CDR2 YYDKDF (reference sequence). This CDR3 has 15 residues. The chain's CDR3 is CATSRSRDGGYGYTF. The CDR3 nucleotides read TGTGCCACCAGCAGATCGCGAGACGGGGGCTATGGCTACACCTTC.

The chain has TRBV2 and TRBJ1-4; D not resolved. V shed 5 bases and J shed 4 bases, with 14 bases lying between them. The CDR3 is 15 residues long. The V gene's germline CDR1 is SNHLY and CDR2 FYNNEI. CDR3 protein: CASSPERVINEKLFF. In nucleotides, the CDR3 is TGTGCCAGCAGTCCCGAACGGGTAATTAATGAAAAACTGTTTTTT.

This clone was seen just once. This chain joins TRBV5-1 and TRBJ2-5; 8 bases are shared with TRBD2. The J segment lost 5 bases and the V segment lost 1 base, leaving 7 bases of the junction unmatched. Germline lookup yields CDR1 SGHRS and CDR2 YFSETQ. This CDR3 is 15 amino acids long. CDR3 coding DNA: TGCGCCAGCAGCTTGTCTAGCGGGTTTGGGGAGACCCAGTACTTC. Its protein product is CASSLSSGFGETQYF.

The chain links TRBV11-2 to TRBJ2-7; D uncertain. CDR3 length: 12 residues. The germline gives CDR1 SGHAT, CDR2 FQNNGV. Between the trimmed V and J ends, which lost 6 bases and 7 bases, there was a span of 13 bases. This CDR3 reads CASRTGSSEQYF. CDR3 DNA sequence: TGTGCCAGCAGGACTGGTTCGTCTGAGCAGTACTTC.

This chain joins TRBV19 and TRBJ1-5, with TRBD1 identical over 8 bases. Trimming took 7 bases from V and 6 from J; bases not matched to a gene: 5. The CDR3 sequence is 13 residues long. Germline V CDR1 and CDR2: LNHDA, SQIVND (reference sequence). The CDR3 DNA reads as TGTGCCAGTATGGGGACAGGACGTCAGCCCCAGCATTTT. This codes for CASMGTGRQPQHF.

This clone was recorded many times. The V and J genes are TRBV19 and TRBJ1-4; TRBD1 might be the D (6 bases). The CDR3 runs 15 residues. CDR1 is LNHDA and CDR2 is SQIVND in the germline V gene (reference sequence). With 7 bases removed from V and 4 bases from J, the gap between germline ends came to 16 bases. CDR3 in amino acids: CASKGVRVYNEKLFF. The CDR3 DNA reads as TGTGCCAGTAAGGGGGTACGCGTGTATAATGAAAAACTGTTTTTT.

The genes are TRBV11-2 and TRBJ1-6, with a weak D call TRBD1 (6 bases). The CDR3 sequence is 17 residues long. Germline V gene sequence: CDR1 SGHAT, CDR2 FQNNGV. Trimming pared 6 bases from V and 1 base from J, leaving 16 bases between. This CDR3 is CASSAGDTVSYNSPLHF. The CDR3 coding sequence is TGTGCCAGCAGTGCGGGGGACACGGTGTCCTATAATTCACCCCTCCACTTT.

This chain links TRBV19 with TRBJ2-5; 12 nucleotides agree with TRBD1. Germline loops: CDR1 LNHDA, CDR2 SQIVND (reference sequence). The CDR3 length is 17 residues. V gave up 3 bases and J gave up 0 bases; unmatched junction bases: 5. CDR3 loop: CASSIRDRGPYQETQYF. CDR3 coding DNA: TGTGCCAGTAGTATCCGGGACAGGGGGCCCTACCAAGAGACCCAGTACTTC.

There are a few counts of this clone. The gene calls are TRBV28 and TRBJ2-7; D tentatively reads TRBD1 or TRBD2 (5 bases each). Per the germline V gene, CDR1 is MDHEN and CDR2 is SYDVKM. V lost 5 bases, J lost 0 bases, and 14 bases lay in between. This CDR3 spans 15 amino acids. The CDR3 DNA reads TGTGCCAGCAGTATTGGGACGGGGAGCTCCTACGAGCAGTACTTC. It is translated as CASSIGTGSSYEQYF.

V usage is TRBV28 and J usage is TRBJ2-2; D is possibly TRBD1 (6 bases). The length of the CDR3 is 15 residues. V lost 2 bases and J lost 1, with 8 bases in between. Germline assignment: CDR1 MDHEN and CDR2 SYDVKM. CDR3 DNA sequence: TGTGCCAGCAGTTTAGGGACACGGAACACCGGGGAGCTGTTTTTT. Amino acids: CASSLGTRNTGELFF.

This chain connects TRBV2 to TRBJ1-1; the match to TRBD1 covers 9 bases. The germline gives CDR1 SNHLY, CDR2 FYNNEI. The CDR3 extends over 14 amino acids. J lost 3 bases, V lost 3 bases, and 2 bases had no gene match. Here the CDR3 reads CASSEWDRDTEAFF. The CDR3 DNA sequence: TGTGCCAGCAGTGAGTGGGACAGGGACACTGAAGCTTTCTTT.

This clone was observed a handful of times. This chain joins TRBV28 and TRBJ1-1; no definite D call. The CDR3 has 11 amino acids. Germline-derived CDR1 and CDR2 are MDHEN and SYDVKM. The germline V and J ends were trimmed by 6 bases and 1 base, with 3 bases remaining between them. As DNA, the CDR3 is TGTGCCAGCAGGGGGAACACTGAAGCTTTCTTT. This encodes CASRGNTEAFF.

The V call is TRBV5-1, the J call TRBJ2-2; TRBD1 agrees at 7 bases. Losses at the gene ends were 2 bases for V and 1 base for J; bases not matched to a gene: 5. Germline lookup yields CDR1 SGHRS and CDR2 YFSETQ. This CDR3 has 16 amino acids. The DNA of the CDR3 is TGCGCCAGCAGCTTCGGTGACAGGGTGAACACCGGGGAGCTGTTTTTT. As protein: CASSFGDRVNTGELFF. The full variable domain, its missing parts supplied by reference TRBV5-1 and TRBJ2-2, is KAGVTQTPRYLIKTRGQQVTLSCSPISGHRSVSWYQQTPGQGLQFLFEYFSETQRNKGNFPGRFSGRQFSNSRSEMNVSTLELGDSALYLCASSFGDRVNTGELFFGEGSRLTVL.

This clone has at least ten counts. Germline and junction disagree at one end, which may indicate a read error. The chain is built from TRBV2 and TRBJ1-1; D gene uncertain. CDR1 is SNHLY, CDR2 FYNNEI, per germline. The CDR3 covers 13 residues. CDR3 DNA sequence: TGTGCCAGCTGTGATAGGAGTTGCACTGAAGCTTTCTTT. It is translated as CASCDRSCTEAFF.

The rearrangement links TRBV14 to TRBJ2-7, with a weak D call TRBD2 (6 bases). From germline, CDR1 is SGHDN and CDR2 FVKESK. V dropped 3 bases and J dropped 4 bases, with 10 bases sitting between them. The CDR3 covers 13 residues. CDR3 in amino acids: CASSQSSGYEQYF. CDR3 sequence (DNA): TGTGCCAGCAGCCAGTCGAGCGGGTACGAGCAGTACTTC.

This sequence joins TRBV19 and TRBJ2-7; the D gene is possibly TRBD1 (5 bases). V lost 3 bases, J lost 4 bases, and 10 bases lay in between. In germline, CDR1 is LNHDA, CDR2 SQIVND (reference sequence). CDR3 length equals 13 residues. CDR3 bases: TGTGCCAGTAGTATCAGGACAATATACGAGCAGTACTTC. Its protein product is CASSIRTIYEQYF.

This chain links TRBV2 with TRBJ1-4, with no clear D. The germline V gene encodes CDR1 SNHLY and CDR2 FYNNEI. The CDR3 sequence is 14 residues long. The V end lost 4 bases, the J end lost 1 base, and 7 bases lay between the germline ends. The CDR3 coding sequence is TGTGCCAGCAGTGGGAGGGAAACTAATGAAAAACTGTTTTTT. Protein: CASSGRETNEKLFF.

This rearrangement joins TRBV7-8 to TRBJ2-7; tentative D call: TRBD2 (5 bases). V was shortened by 5 bases and J by 3 bases, with 17 bases between the two germline ends. The length of the CDR3 is 15 residues. The germline CDR1 and CDR2 sequences are SGHVS and FQNEAQ. CDR3 in DNA: TGTGCCAGCAGCCCGAGGGAACATTCCCTCTACGAGCAGTACTTC. Protein sequence: CASSPREHSLYEQYF.

This clone rates as medium-sized. V usage is TRBV6-6 and J usage is TRBJ2-1; the match to TRBD1 covers 7 bases. The CDR3 sequence is 14 residues long. Looked up from germline, CDR1 is MNHNY and CDR2 is SVGAGI (reference sequence). V dropped 2 bases and J dropped 2; count of bases not matched to a gene: 0. Here the CDR3 reads CASSYQGAYNEQFF. CDR3 sequence (DNA): TGTGCCAGCAGTTACCAGGGGGCCTACAATGAGCAGTTCTTC.

The chain has TRBV7-8 and TRBJ2-7; perhaps TRBD1 as D (8 bases). This CDR3 is 17 amino acids long. Germline CDR1 and CDR2: SGHVS and FQNEAQ. V gave up 3 bases and J gave up 4 bases, with 22 bases separating them. Written as DNA, the CDR3 is TGTGCCAGCAGCTTGGGGGGACTACCGGACAGGGTGTACGAGCAGTACTTC. Amino acids: CASSLGGLPDRVYEQYF.

The J gene is TRBJ2-3, the V gene TRBV11-2, with 10 positions matching TRBD2. V gave up 0 bases and J gave up 9 bases; unmatched junction bases: 9. Germline V lookup: CDR1 SGHAT, CDR2 FQNNGV. This CDR3 spans 16 amino acids. The CDR3 sequence: CASSLDELGLAPTQYF. In nucleotides, the CDR3 is TGTGCCAGCAGCTTAGACGAGCTGGGACTAGCGCCAACGCAGTATTTT. The full variable domain, its missing parts supplied by reference TRBV11-2 and TRBJ2-3, is EAGVAQSPRYKIIEKRQSVAFWCNPISGHATLYWYQQILGQGPKLLIQFQNNGVVDDSQLPKDRFSAERLKGVDSTLKIQPAKLEDSAVYLCASSLDELGLAPTQYFGPGTRLTVL.

This chain uses TRBV5-1 with TRBJ2-2; no clear D. The CDR3 sequence is 15 residues long. The germline gives CDR1 SGHRS, CDR2 YFSETQ. Between the trimmed V and J ends, which lost 4 bases and 4 bases, there was a span of 14 bases. The CDR3 sequence is CASSPVERPTGELFF. Written as DNA, the CDR3 is TGCGCCAGCAGCCCCGTTGAGCGCCCCACCGGGGAGCTGTTTTTT.